The 19 T cell receptor beta chains in this list originate from one sample, sequenced in a study of T cell clonality in common variable immunodeficiency. TCRdb's table, derived via immunoSEQ multiplex PCR, lists solely in-frame clones and lacks some. The counts give 40,000 or so clones, none of them seen only once; approximately 3.5% is held by the top ten. Sequenced: peripheral blood mononuclear cells. The receptors originated from a person between 18 and 75 years old in good health.

This clone was picked up many times. Read coverage stops 3 residues before the CDR3 terminus; the germline J gene supplies the remainder. The V and J genes are TRBV30 and TRBJ2-5; D might be TRBD2 (5 bases). The CDR3 totals 13 residues. Germline V gene lookup returns CDR1 GTSNPN and CDR2 SVGIG (reference sequence). The germline V and J ends were trimmed by 3 bases and 5 bases, with 13 bases remaining between them. The CDR3 spells CAWSGGRGETQYF. The part of the CDR3 DNA that was read is TGTGCCTGGAGCGGAGGTCGAGGGGAGACC.

This clone was detected many times. The CDR3 extends 3 residues past the end of the read, so its final part is completed from the germline J gene. The chain has TRBV5-1 and TRBJ1-5; TRBD1 might be the D (5 bases). The CDR3 extends over 14 amino acids. Germline V lookup: CDR1 SGHRS, CDR2 YFSETQ. Trimming took 3 bases from V and 6 from J, leaving 13 bases between them. The sequenced part of the CDR3 DNA is TGCGCCAGCAGCTCTTCGGGGGGGTCTCAGCCC. This translates into CASSSSGGSQP. The whole CDR3 reads CASSSSGGSQPQHF.

This clone was seen repeatedly, ten times or more. The read comes to an end 3 residues before the CDR3 does, leaving the germline J gene to fill in the end. The chain links TRBV10-1 to TRBJ2-1; TRBD2 might be the D (6 bases). Trimming took off 6 bases at V and 5 bases at J, with 11 bases between the two ends. Per the germline V gene, CDR1 is WNHNN and CDR2 is SYGVQD (reference sequence). This CDR3 spans 13 amino acids. The sequenced part of the CDR3 DNA is TGCGCCAGCAGGGGACTTCTCGACAATGAG. Protein product: CASRGLLDNE. The whole CDR3 is CASRGLLDNEQFF.

This clone was counted between two and nine times. A junction boundary mismatches the germline segment, possibly from a read error. The CDR3 end falls 3 residues outside the read, so it is completed with the germline J gene. The chain combines TRBV5-1 with TRBJ2-3; D is uncertain. Germline V gives CDR1 SGHRS, CDR2 YFSETQ. CDR3 length equals 12 residues. The CDR3: CASSENAETQYF. The sequenced CDR3 bases are TGCGCCAGCAGCGAAAATGCAGAGACG.

Many counts were recorded for this clone. The read ends 3 residues before the CDR3 terminus; that terminus is restored from the germline J gene. The rearrangement links TRBV5-6 to TRBJ2-7, with D possibly called TRBD1 or TRBD2 (6 bases each). Per germline, CDR1 SGHDT and CDR2 YYEEEE. The CDR3 is made up of 13 amino acids. Trimming stripped 0 bases from V and 6 bases from J, with 10 bases between. CDR3 amino acids: CASSLEQGGEQYF. CDR3 DNA, as far as it was read: TGTGCCAGCAGCTTGGAACAGGGAGGCGAG.

This clone was observed at least ten times. The sequence runs out 3 residues before the end of the CDR3; the remainder is reconstructed from the germline J gene. The chain recombines TRBV4-1 with TRBJ2-2; TRBD2 matches at 14 bases. J lost 5 bases, V lost 1 base, and 6 bases had no gene match. The CDR3 length is 18 residues. Germline V lookup: CDR1 MGHRA, CDR2 YSYEKL. The CDR3 DNA, read in part, is TGCGCCAGCAGCCAAGCGGGACTAGCGGGAGTCGGAACCGGGGAG. Translation: CASSQAGLAGVGTGE. In full, the CDR3 reads CASSQAGLAGVGTGELFF.

This clone has just a few counts. The sequenced fragment ends 3 residues before the CDR3 boundary, so the rest is inferred from the germline J gene. V is TRBV19 and J is TRBJ1-6; tentatively, D is TRBD1 (5 bases). V lost 2 bases and J lost 6, with 11 bases in between. The CDR3 length is 15 residues. The germline V gene encodes CDR1 LNHDA and CDR2 SQIVND (reference sequence). Partial CDR3 DNA: TGTGCCAGTAGTATAACAGGCAGCAGTAATTCACCC. Protein: CASSITGSSNSP. The entire CDR3 reads CASSITGSSNSPLHF. The full variable domain, with the rest looked up from reference TRBV19 and TRBJ1-6, is DGGITQSPKYLFRKEGQNVTLSCEQNLNHDAMYWYRQDPGQGLRLIYYSQIVNDFQKGDIAEGYSVSREKKESFPLTVTSAQKNPTAFYLCASSITGSSNSPLHFGNGTRLTVT.

This clone appeared many times. With the read ending 3 residues before the CDR3 end, the germline J gene is used to fill in that end. This chain uses TRBV19 with TRBJ2-2; TRBD2 aligns across 10 bases. There are 18 residues in the CDR3. CDR1 and CDR2 from the germline V gene are LNHDA and SQIVND (reference sequence). V trimming: 0 bases; J trimming: 1 base; junction bases outside the gene matches: 5. CDR3 loop: CASSIETSGDLNTGELFF. CDR3 bases read: TGTGCCAGTAGTATAGAAACTAGCGGGGACCTGAACACCGGGGAG. Full variable domain (missing parts from reference TRBV19 and TRBJ2-2): DGGITQSPKYLFRKEGQNVTLSCEQNLNHDAMYWYRQDPGQGLRLIYYSQIVNDFQKGDIAEGYSVSREKKESFPLTVTSAQKNPTAFYLCASSIETSGDLNTGELFFGEGSRLTVL.

This clone appeared many times. The DNA ends 3 residues before the CDR3 does, and the rest of the CDR3 is filled in from the germline J gene. This sequence joins TRBV7-3 and TRBJ2-1; D not certain. There are 13 residues in the CDR3. The V and J ends lost 6 bases and 9 bases respectively, with 15 bases between them. Germline V gene sequence: CDR1 SGHTA, CDR2 FQGTGA. CDR3 loop: CASSPASVGEQFF. The CDR3 DNA, read in part, is TGTGCCAGCAGTCCCGCGAGCGTAGGTGAG. The full variable domain, in which reference TRBV7-3 and TRBJ2-1 provide the parts outside the CDR3, is GAGVSQTPSNKVTEKGKYVELRCDPISGHTALYWYRQSLGQGPEFLIYFQGTGAADDSGLPNDRFFAVRPEGSVSTLKIQRTERGDSAVYLCASSPASVGEQFFGPGTRLTVL.

This clone was found many times. CDR3 bases read: TGTGCCTGGAGTGTCCTAGCGGGCTACGAG. This gives the protein CAWSVLAGYE. The CDR3 in full is CAWSVLAGYEQYF. The chain combines TRBV30 with TRBJ2-7; 8 nucleotides agree with TRBD2. The read gets to within 3 residues of the CDR3 end, and the germline J gene fills in the rest. Unmatched junction bases numbered 1, after V lost 0 bases and J lost 3 bases. The CDR3 sequence is 13 residues long. Looked up from germline, CDR1 is GTSNPN and CDR2 is SVGIG (reference sequence).

This clone was detected a few times. The sequence runs out 3 residues before the end of the CDR3; the remainder is reconstructed from the germline J gene. The J gene is TRBJ2-3, the V gene TRBV19, with D perhaps TRBD1 (6 bases). The CDR3 covers 14 residues. Looked up from germline, CDR1 is LNHDA and CDR2 is SQIVND (reference sequence). The covered CDR3 bases are TGTGCCAGTTCGACAGGACATAGCAATCAGCCG. Its protein product is CASSTGHSNQP. The complete CDR3 reads CASSTGHSNQPQYF.

This clone was observed many times. The CDR3 end falls 3 residues outside the read, so it is completed with the germline J gene. This chain connects TRBV2 to TRBJ1-2; unclear D gene. The CDR3 contains 15 residues. Trimming cost V 4 bases and J 6 bases, with 18 bases left between them. Germline values: CDR1 SNHLY, CDR2 FYNNEI. The chain's CDR3 is CASSGDKGRRNGYTF. The CDR3 DNA, read in part, is TGTGCCAGCAGTGGAGATAAAGGGCGAAGAAATGGC.

This clone appeared a few times. The read finishes 3 residues shy of the CDR3 end, and the germline J gene is used to complete it. The chain recombines TRBV30 with TRBJ1-2, with TRBD1 as a possible D gene (6 bases). Looked up from germline, CDR1 is GTSNPN and CDR2 is SVGIG (reference sequence). The CDR3 has 12 amino acids. This chain's CDR3 is CAWTFPGGDYTF. The CDR3 bases that were read are TGTGCCTGGACCTTTCCGGGGGGCGAC.

The table lists this clone with many counts. The read finishes 3 residues shy of the CDR3 end, and the germline J gene is used to complete it. The J gene is TRBJ1-2, the V gene TRBV19; 9 bases match TRBD1. There are 15 residues in the CDR3. The V gene's germline CDR1 is LNHDA and CDR2 SQIVND (reference sequence). The V segment lost 4 bases and the J segment 6 bases; nucleotides outside the gene matches: 9. CDR3 DNA, as far as it was read: TGTGCCAGTAGTACGTTTCGGACAGGGGAGGATGGC. Protein: CASSTFRTGEDG. The whole CDR3 is CASSTFRTGEDGYTF.

Points on this clone: The read comes to an end 3 residues before the CDR3 does, leaving the germline J gene to fill in the end. J is TRBJ1-2 and V is TRBV7-8, with D maybe TRBD1 (5 bases). CDR3 length: 14 residues. From germline, CDR1 is SGHVS and CDR2 FQNEAQ. Partial CDR3 DNA: TGTGCCAGCAGCTTACGGGACTCAAACTACGAC. This encodes CASSLRDSNYD. The CDR3 reads in full as CASSLRDSNYDYTF.

By proportion, this clone is medium-sized. The CDR3 goes on 3 residues after the read ends, and that part is filled in from the germline J gene. This sequence joins TRBV5-1 and TRBJ1-4; 9 positions agree with TRBD1. The CDR3 is 17 residues long. Germline loops: CDR1 SGHRS, CDR2 YFSETQ. The V gene end was trimmed by 0 bases and the J gene end by 0 bases; junction bases not matched to a gene: 3. The DNA read from the CDR3 is TGCGCCAGCAGCTTGGGAGGGACAGGGACAACTAATGAAAAA. Translated: CASSLGGTGTTNEK. The whole CDR3 reads CASSLGGTGTTNEKLFF.

This clone was seen many times. The sequenced CDR3 bases are TGTGCCAGCAGGCATACTAAAGGGGGCCAAAATGAG. Residues: CASRHTKGGQNE. The full CDR3 is CASRHTKGGQNEQFF. The rearrangement links TRBV7-2 to TRBJ2-1; 7 nucleotides agree with TRBD1. The CDR3 extends 3 residues past the end of the read, so its final part is completed from the germline J gene. The germline V gene encodes CDR1 SGHTA and CDR2 FQGNSA. The CDR3 loop spans 15 amino acids. J gave up 7 bases and V 6 bases, and 12 bases lay outside the gene matches.

This clone was seen repeatedly, ten times or more. CDR3 DNA, as far as it was read: TGCAGTGCCCTGACTAGCGTAGTCCCAGATACG. Protein product: CSALTSVVPDT. The entire CDR3 protein is CSALTSVVPDTQYF. The chain has TRBV20-1 and TRBJ2-3; 8 nucleotides align to TRBD2. The CDR3 end falls 3 residues outside the read, so it is completed with the germline J gene. This CDR3 contains 14 residues. V was pared by 6 bases and J by 4 bases, with 9 bases of the junction left unmatched. The germline V gene encodes CDR1 DFQATT and CDR2 SNEGSKA (reference sequence).

This clone was detected ten times or more. The read ends 3 residues early relative to the CDR3; the germline J gene fills the gap. The genes are TRBV28 and TRBJ1-1; 7 nucleotides agree with TRBD1. The length of the CDR3 is 16 residues. In germline, CDR1 is MDHEN, CDR2 SYDVKM. The junction had 14 bases not matched to a gene; V was cut back by 5 bases and J by 5 bases. CDR3 DNA (partial): TGTGCCAGCAGTACCCGGGACAGCCTCCTTGGGACTGAA. Translated: CASSTRDSLLGTE. The whole CDR3 protein is CASSTRDSLLGTEAFF.